This T cell receptor beta chain was recorded in a study of T cell responses to AZD1222 COVID-19 vaccine. Clones were read by immunoSEQ multiplex PCR, and TCRdb kept only the in-frame ones, dropping some. The profile covers 90,000 to 120,000 clones, with approximately 96% appearing a single time and 2% to 2.5% taken by the ten largest. Whole-study findings and limits: An increase in Spike-specific TCR breadth and depth was observed after two AZD1222 doses. Regions 160-218 and 743-854 held dominance among vaccine-associated CD4 TCRs, which spanned spike. Seropositive at baseline were only a handful of AZD1222 recipients. White British donors predominated, females outnumbered males, and clonal diversity was possibly underestimated.

Germline lookup yields CDR1 SGHKS and CDR2 YYEKEE (reference sequence). Between the trimmed V and J ends, which lost 3 bases and 13 bases, there was a span of 22 bases. This CDR3 comprises 14 residues. Worth noting for this clone: Antigen specificity is unknown.

This TCR came from an adult in good health. This chain uses TRBV5-5 with TRBJ1-2, with D maybe TRBD1 (5 bases). The sequenced sample was peripheral blood, obtained on day 0 of AZD1222 vaccination. The CDR3 nucleotides are TGTGCCAGCAGCTCCCAATCGGGTCGAGAGGGGAGCACCTTC. Translation: CASSSQSGREGSTF.